This TCR beta chain stems from a study of blood T cell repertoires in COVID-19. Germline CDR1 and CDR2: SGDLS and YYNGEE. The V segment lost 1 base and the J segment 6 bases; nucleotides outside the gene matches: 10. This CDR3 contains 15 residues. Measured with immunoSEQ multiplex PCR; TCRdb has only the in-frame clones, and not every one. The sample shows about 190,000 clones, roughly 89% of them seen only once. This chain uses TRBV9 with TRBJ2-7; 7 positions match TRBD2. Sequencing used peripheral blood. The receptor comes from a middle-aged man with acute or convalescent COVID-19. DNA of the CDR3: TGTGCCAGCAGCGTAATGGAGCGGGGCGTAAGCGAGCAGTACTTC. Its translation is CASSVMERGVSEQYF.